Below are 21 T cell receptor beta chains sequenced from a single sample in a study of T cells after yellow fever vaccination. TCRdb used MiXCR to reprocess the 5' RACE reads, holding one entry per CDR3 protein. The data show hundreds of thousands of distinct CDR3 sequences, roughly an eighth seen once. This specimen was PBMCs, taken on the day of the yellow fever booster vaccination. These receptors were taken from a young man who received the YFV17D yellow fever vaccine.

The chain couples TRBV12-3 or TRBV12-4 to TRBJ2-1, with TRBD2 matching over 7 bases. With V trimmed by 2 bases and J by 8 bases, 6 bases remained unmatched. This CDR3 region has 14 residues. The CDR3 DNA reads as TGTGCCAGCAGTTTACCGGGAGGAGGTCATGAGCAGTTCTTC. This gives the protein CASSLPGGGHEQFF.

This clonotype was observed a few times. This chain uses TRBV20-1 with TRBJ2-2, with 9 bases fitting TRBD2. This CDR3 region has 15 residues. Germline V gene data show CDR1 as DFQATT and CDR2 as SNEGSKA (reference sequence). V gave up 5 bases and J gave up 6 bases; unmatched junction bases: 10. CDR3 sequence (DNA): TGCAGTGCTGTTATTAGCGGGAGAGCCGCCGGGGAGCTGTTTTTT. Translated: CSAVISGRAAGELFF.

The J gene is TRBJ2-1, the V gene TRBV7-6; 11 nucleotides agree with TRBD2. The CDR3 sequence is 15 residues long. Trimming took 2 bases from V and 8 from J; bases not matched to a gene: 5. Germline assignment: CDR1 SGHVS and CDR2 FNYEAQ. The CDR3 loop reads CASSLRVAGGDEQFF. In DNA, the CDR3 is TGTGCCAGCAGCTTAAGAGTAGCGGGAGGGGATGAGCAGTTCTTC.

The chain is built from TRBV7-2 and TRBJ2-1; TRBD2 matches 10 bases. With V trimmed by 2 bases and J by 6 bases, 4 bases remained unmatched. Per germline, CDR1 SGHTA and CDR2 FQGNSA. This CDR3 spans 15 amino acids. CDR3 region: CASSLLGLAINEQFF. The CDR3 DNA reads as TGTGCCAGCAGCTTACTGGGACTAGCGATCAATGAGCAGTTCTTC.

This chain links TRBV30 with TRBJ2-2; D remains ambiguous. Germline lookup yields CDR1 GTSNPN and CDR2 SVGIG (reference sequence). CDR3 length: 12 residues. Trimming left V 2 bases short and J 6 bases short, with 7 bases between. CDR3 residues: CAWSTGPGELFF. CDR3 nucleotide sequence: TGTGCCTGGAGTACCGGTCCCGGGGAGCTGTTTTTT.

The chain combines TRBV11-2 with TRBJ2-5, with 10 bases that match TRBD1. The V segment lost 5 bases and the J segment 5 bases; nucleotides outside the gene matches: 20. The CDR3 runs 19 residues. In germline, CDR1 is SGHAT, CDR2 FQNNGV. CDR3 sequence reads: CASSLTTGGTFGSLETQYF. CDR3 DNA sequence: TGTGCCAGCAGCCTGACGACAGGGGGCACCTTCGGGTCTTTGGAGACCCAGTACTTC. The full variable domain, completed using reference TRBV11-2 and TRBJ2-5, is EAGVAQSPRYKIIEKRQSVAFWCNPISGHATLYWYQQILGQGPKLLIQFQNNGVVDDSQLPKDRFSAERLKGVDSTLKIQPAKLEDSAVYLCASSLTTGGTFGSLETQYFGPGTRLLVL.

This chain uses TRBV20-1 with TRBJ2-1, with D tentatively TRBD2 (6 bases). The ends were cut back, 0 bases at V and 4 bases at J, with 13 bases in the middle. CDR1 and CDR2 (germline): DFQATT, SNEGSKA (reference sequence). The CDR3 sequence is 15 residues long. The CDR3 DNA is TGCAGTGCTAGAGATGGGGGACTTAATTACAATGAGCAGTTCTTC. It specifies CSARDGGLNYNEQFF.

This clonotype was seen a few times. The chain has TRBV11-2 and TRBJ2-1; 10 nucleotides align to TRBD1. The germline CDR1 and CDR2 sequences are SGHAT and FQNNGV. Germline trimming cut 4 bases from V and 8 bases from J; bases unmatched to any gene: 17. This CDR3 is 18 amino acids long. The CDR3 DNA sequence: TGTGCCAGCAGCTCACTGACCTGGACAGGGGGGTATAGGGATGAGCAGTTCTTC. This translates into CASSSLTWTGGYRDEQFF.

The V call is TRBV20-1, the J call TRBJ2-2; D is possibly TRBD1 or TRBD2 (5 bases each). The CDR3 sequence is 14 residues long. Germline V gene data show CDR1 as DFQATT and CDR2 as SNEGSKA (reference sequence). Trimming stripped 5 bases from V and 3 bases from J, with 13 bases between. The CDR3 DNA reads as TGCAGTGCTGAGGGGCCCGCGGACACCGGGGAGCTGTTTTTT. Protein: CSAEGPADTGELFF.

This clonotype was picked up many times. J is TRBJ2-7 and V is TRBV28, with 10 bases fitting TRBD2. Germline-derived CDR1 and CDR2 are MDHEN and SYDVKM. V was pared by 5 bases and J by 4 bases, with 5 bases of the junction left unmatched. The CDR3 has 14 amino acids. This CDR3 reads CASSIGLAAYEQYF. The CDR3 DNA is TGTGCCAGCAGTATTGGACTAGCGGCTTACGAGCAGTACTTC.

This sequence joins TRBV6-2 or TRBV6-3 and TRBJ2-2; D gene unclear. CDR1 and CDR2 (germline): MNHEY, SVGEGT. This CDR3 region has 14 residues. The germline V and J ends were trimmed by 7 bases and 0 bases, with 9 bases remaining between them. The CDR3 protein is CASNRLANTGELFF. Here the CDR3 DNA reads TGTGCCAGCAACCGACTGGCGAACACCGGGGAGCTGTTTTTT.

This clonotype was recorded a few times. V and J are TRBV20-1 and TRBJ2-7; a possible D gene is TRBD2 (6 bases). The V end lost 3 bases, the J end lost 6 bases, and 15 bases lay between the germline ends. From germline, CDR1 is DFQATT and CDR2 SNEGSKA (reference sequence). This CDR3 region has 13 residues. CDR3 sequence reads: CSASGSAKSEQYF. The CDR3 DNA follows: TGCAGTGCTAGCGGGAGCGCCAAGTCCGAGCAGTACTTC.

This chain uses TRBV5-5 with TRBJ1-1, with no clear D. The CDR3 spans 18 residues. V was clipped by 3 bases and J by 1 base, with 22 bases between them. CDR1 is SGHKS, CDR2 YYEKEE, per germline (reference sequence). The CDR3 sequence: CASSSQRFVAGSNTEAFF. In DNA form, the CDR3 reads TGTGCCAGCAGCTCCCAACGATTTGTGGCGGGTTCGAACACTGAAGCTTTCTTT.

J is TRBJ2-7 and V is TRBV7-9, with D perhaps matching TRBD1 (7 bases). CDR1 is SEHNR and CDR2 is FQNEAQ in the germline V gene (reference sequence). V was clipped by 3 bases and J by 11 bases, with 20 bases between them. The CDR3 totals 14 residues. The chain's CDR3 is CASSLDSQDRREYF. DNA of the CDR3: TGTGCCAGCAGCTTGGATAGTCAGGACAGGAGGGAGTACTTC.

The rearrangement joins TRBV7-2 to TRBJ2-1; TRBD2 matches at 7 bases. In germline, CDR1 is SGHTA, CDR2 FQGNSA. The CDR3 extends over 15 amino acids. After removal of 5 bases from V and 4 bases from J, the junction contained 8 bases not matched to a gene. The CDR3 coding sequence is TGTGCCAGCAGCACGAGCGGGGACCCTTACAATGAGCAGTTCTTC. Translating it yields CASSTSGDPYNEQFF.

This clonotype was detected only a few times. This chain uses TRBV2 with TRBJ2-4; TRBD1 matches at 9 bases. In germline, CDR1 is SNHLY, CDR2 FYNNEI. Trimming removed 6 bases from V and 9 bases from J; junction bases left unmatched: 6. CDR3 size: 13 residues. In DNA, the CDR3 is TGTGCCAGCAGCGATTCGACAGGGGGCATTCAGTACTTC. This translates into CASSDSTGGIQYF.

This clonotype was seen a few times. The CDR3 sequence: CSVFDYGYTF. The CDR3 coding sequence is TGCAGTGTTTTTGACTATGGCTACACCTTC. V is TRBV20-1 and J is TRBJ1-2; D is unclear. Trimming cost V 7 bases and J 3 bases, with 6 bases left between them. The CDR3 is made up of 10 amino acids. From germline, CDR1 is DFQATT and CDR2 SNEGSKA (reference sequence).

This clonotype was counted only a few times. The J gene is TRBJ2-7, the V gene TRBV5-1; D is uncertain. Trimming left V 0 bases short and J 4 bases short, with 8 bases between. Germline V gene lookup returns CDR1 SGHRS and CDR2 YFSETQ. The CDR3 runs 13 residues. The chain's CDR3 is CASSLDGQYEQYF. The DNA of the CDR3 is TGCGCCAGCAGCTTGGATGGGCAGTACGAGCAGTACTTC.

The sample holds a few counts of this clonotype. The chain recombines TRBV29-1 with TRBJ2-5, with TRBD1 identical over 7 bases. CDR1 is SQVTM, CDR2 ANQGSEA, per germline. The CDR3 totals 15 residues. V gave up 8 bases and J gave up 1 base; unmatched junction bases: 13. CDR3 sequence (DNA): TGCAGCCATTTTAAAACGACAGGGCTCCAAGAGACCCAGTACTTC. Translation gives CSHFKTTGLQETQYF.

V is TRBV29-1 and J is TRBJ2-7, with D unresolved. There are 12 residues in the CDR3. Between the trimmed V and J ends, which lost 4 bases and 2 bases, there was a span of 9 bases. The germline V gene has CDR1 SQVTM and CDR2 ANQGSEA. The CDR3 region has the DNA TGCAGCGTTGGTGGCAAGCCCTACGAGCAGTACTTC. Translating it yields CSVGGKPYEQYF.

The rearrangement joins TRBV5-1 to TRBJ1-5, with D perhaps matching TRBD1 (6 bases). Trimming took 1 base from V and 5 from J, leaving 19 bases between them. Germline CDR1 is SGHRS and CDR2 is YFSETQ. This CDR3 comprises 17 residues. CDR3 DNA sequence: TGCGCCAGCAGCTTGTCCCCTCAGTGGGGGCGCGATCAGCCCCAGCATTTT. Protein: CASSLSPQWGRDQPQHF.